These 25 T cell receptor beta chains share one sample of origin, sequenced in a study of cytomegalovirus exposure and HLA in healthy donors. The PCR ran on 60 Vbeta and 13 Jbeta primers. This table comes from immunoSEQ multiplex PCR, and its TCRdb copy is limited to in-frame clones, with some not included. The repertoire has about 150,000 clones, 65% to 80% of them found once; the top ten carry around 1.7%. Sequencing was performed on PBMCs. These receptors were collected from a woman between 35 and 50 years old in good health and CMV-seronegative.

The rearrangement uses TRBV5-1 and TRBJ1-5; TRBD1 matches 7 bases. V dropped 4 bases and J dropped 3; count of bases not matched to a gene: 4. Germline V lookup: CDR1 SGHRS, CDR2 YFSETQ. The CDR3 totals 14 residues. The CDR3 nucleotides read TGCGCCAGCAGCCCCACAGGGGTCAATCAGCCCCAGCATTTT. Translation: CASSPTGVNQPQHF.

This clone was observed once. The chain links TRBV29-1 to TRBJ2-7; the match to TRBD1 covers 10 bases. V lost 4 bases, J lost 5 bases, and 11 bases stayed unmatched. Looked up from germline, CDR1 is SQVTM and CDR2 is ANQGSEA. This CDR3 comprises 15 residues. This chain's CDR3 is CSVGKRTGGKNEQYF. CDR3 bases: TGCAGCGTTGGTAAAAGGACAGGGGGTAAGAACGAGCAGTACTTC.

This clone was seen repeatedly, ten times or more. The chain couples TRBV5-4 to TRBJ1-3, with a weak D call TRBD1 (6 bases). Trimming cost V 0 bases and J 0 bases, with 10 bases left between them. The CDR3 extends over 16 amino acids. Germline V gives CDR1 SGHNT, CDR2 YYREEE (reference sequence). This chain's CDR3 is CASSLAQGSSGNTIYF. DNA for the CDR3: TGTGCCAGCAGCTTGGCACAGGGTTCCTCTGGAAACACCATATATTTT.

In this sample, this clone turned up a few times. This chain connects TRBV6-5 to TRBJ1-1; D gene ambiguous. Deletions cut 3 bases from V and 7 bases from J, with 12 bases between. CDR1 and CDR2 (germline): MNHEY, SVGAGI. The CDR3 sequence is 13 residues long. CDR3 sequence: CASSYNLEGEAFF. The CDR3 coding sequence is TGTGCCAGCAGTTATAATCTTGAGGGTGAAGCTTTCTTT.

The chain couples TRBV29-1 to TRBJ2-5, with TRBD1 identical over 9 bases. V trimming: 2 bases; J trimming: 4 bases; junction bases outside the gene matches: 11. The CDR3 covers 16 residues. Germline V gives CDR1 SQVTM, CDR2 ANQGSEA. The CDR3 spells CSVEPGQGSLGETQYF. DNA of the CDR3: TGCAGCGTTGAACCGGGACAGGGCTCTCTCGGAGAGACCCAGTACTTC. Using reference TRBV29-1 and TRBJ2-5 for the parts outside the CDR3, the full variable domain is SAVISQKPSRDICQRGTSLTIQCQVDSQVTMMFWYRQQPGQSLTLIATANQGSEATYESGFVIDKFPISRPNLTFSTLTVSNMSPEDSSIYLCSVEPGQGSLGETQYFGPGTRLLVL.

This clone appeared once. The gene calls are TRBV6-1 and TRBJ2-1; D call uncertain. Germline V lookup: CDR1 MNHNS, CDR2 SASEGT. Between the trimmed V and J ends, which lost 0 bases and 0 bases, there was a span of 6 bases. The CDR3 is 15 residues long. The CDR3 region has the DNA TGTGCCAGCAGTGAAGCGGCTAGCTCCTACAATGAGCAGTTCTTC. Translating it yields CASSEAASSYNEQFF.

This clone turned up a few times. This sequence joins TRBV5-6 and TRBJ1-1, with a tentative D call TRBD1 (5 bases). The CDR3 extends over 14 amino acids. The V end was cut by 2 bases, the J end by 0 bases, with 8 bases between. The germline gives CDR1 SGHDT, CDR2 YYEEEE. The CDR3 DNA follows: TGTGCCAGCAGCTTTTTGACAGTGAACACTGAAGCTTTCTTT. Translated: CASSFLTVNTEAFF.

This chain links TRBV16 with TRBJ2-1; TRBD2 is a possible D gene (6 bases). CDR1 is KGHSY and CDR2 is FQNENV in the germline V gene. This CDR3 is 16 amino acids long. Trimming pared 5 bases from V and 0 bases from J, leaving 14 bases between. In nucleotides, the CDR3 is TGTGCCAGCAGCTCCCTTAGCGGAGGCTCCTACAATGAGCAGTTCTTC. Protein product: CASSSLSGGSYNEQFF.

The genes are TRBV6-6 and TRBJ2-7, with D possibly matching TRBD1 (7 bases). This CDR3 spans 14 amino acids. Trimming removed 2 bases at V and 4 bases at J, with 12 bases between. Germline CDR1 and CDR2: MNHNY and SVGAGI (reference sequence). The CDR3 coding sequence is TGTGCCAGCAGTTACAGCTCAGGGGGGTACGAGCAGTACTTC. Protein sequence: CASSYSSGGYEQYF.

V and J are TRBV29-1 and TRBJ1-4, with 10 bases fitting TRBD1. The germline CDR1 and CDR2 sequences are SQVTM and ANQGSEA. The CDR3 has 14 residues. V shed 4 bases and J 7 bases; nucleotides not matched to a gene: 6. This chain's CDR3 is CSVVHRDRGEKLFF. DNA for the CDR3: TGCAGCGTTGTCCACCGGGACAGGGGTGAAAAACTGTTTTTT.

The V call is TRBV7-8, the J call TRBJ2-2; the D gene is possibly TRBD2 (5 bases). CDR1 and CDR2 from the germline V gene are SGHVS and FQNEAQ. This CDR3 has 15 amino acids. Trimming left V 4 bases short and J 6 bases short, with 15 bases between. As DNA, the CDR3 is TGTGCCAGCAGCTCAATCGCGGGTTCAGCCGGGGAGCTGTTTTTT. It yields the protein CASSSIAGSAGELFF.

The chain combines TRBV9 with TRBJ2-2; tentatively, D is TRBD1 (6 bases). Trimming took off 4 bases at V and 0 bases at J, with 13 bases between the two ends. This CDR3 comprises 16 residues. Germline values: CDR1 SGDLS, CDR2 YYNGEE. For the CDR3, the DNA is TGTGCCAGCAGCCAAAACAGGGTATCGAACACCGGGGAGCTGTTTTTT. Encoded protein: CASSQNRVSNTGELFF.

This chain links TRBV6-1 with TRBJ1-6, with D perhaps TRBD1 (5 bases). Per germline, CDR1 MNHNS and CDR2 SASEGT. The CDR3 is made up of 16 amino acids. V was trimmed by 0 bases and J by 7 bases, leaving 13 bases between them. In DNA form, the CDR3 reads TGTGCCAGCAGTGAAGCGGGGCACAGTCTAAATTCACCCCTCCACTTT. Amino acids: CASSEAGHSLNSPLHF.

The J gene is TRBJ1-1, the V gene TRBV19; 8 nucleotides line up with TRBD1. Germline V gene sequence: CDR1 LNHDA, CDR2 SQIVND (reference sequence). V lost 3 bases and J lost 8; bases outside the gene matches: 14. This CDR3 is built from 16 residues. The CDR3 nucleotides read TGTGCCAGTAGTATTTCGGGGGGCAGGGGGCTTGCCGAAGCTTTCTTT. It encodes CASSISGGRGLAEAFF.

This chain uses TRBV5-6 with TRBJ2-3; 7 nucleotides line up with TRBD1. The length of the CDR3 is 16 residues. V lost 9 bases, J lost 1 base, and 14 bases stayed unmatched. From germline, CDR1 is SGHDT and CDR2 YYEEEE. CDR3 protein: CATNPTRQGRTDTQYF. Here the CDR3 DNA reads TGTGCCACCAATCCTACACGACAGGGACGCACAGATACGCAGTATTTT.

CDR3 in amino acids: CRSGVNTEAFF. CDR3 bases: TGCAGGTCAGGGGTGAACACTGAAGCTTTCTTT. The chain carries TRBV20-1 and TRBJ1-1; D may be TRBD1 (6 bases). The germline V gene encodes CDR1 DFQATT and CDR2 SNEGSKA (reference sequence). This CDR3 region has 11 residues.

The CDR3 sequence: CATTAGDRGNQPQHF. The DNA of the CDR3 is TGTGCCACTACCGCAGGGGATAGGGGCAATCAGCCCCAGCATTTT. The J gene is TRBJ1-5, the V gene TRBV15, with D maybe TRBD1 (6 bases). This CDR3 has 15 amino acids. Germline V lookup: CDR1 LNHNV, CDR2 YYDKDF (reference sequence). V was pared by 9 bases and J by 2 bases, with 17 bases between. Full variable domain (missing parts from reference TRBV15 and TRBJ1-5): DAMVIQNPRYQVTQFGKPVTLSCSQTLNHNVMYWYQQKSSQAPKLLFHYYDKDFNNEADTPDNFQSRRPNTSFCFLDIRSPGLGDTAMYLCATTAGDRGNQPQHFGDGTRLSIL.

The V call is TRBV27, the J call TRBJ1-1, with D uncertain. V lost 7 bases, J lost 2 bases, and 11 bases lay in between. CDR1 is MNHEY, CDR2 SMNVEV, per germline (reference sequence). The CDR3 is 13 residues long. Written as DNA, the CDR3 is TGTGCCAGCATGGGCACCCCAAACACTGAAGCTTTCTTT. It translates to CASMGTPNTEAFF.

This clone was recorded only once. CDR3 sequence (DNA): TGTGCCAGCAGTTTACAGGGGGCAAGCACTGAAGCTTTCTTT. This sequence encodes CASSLQGASTEAFF. The V call is TRBV7-8, the J call TRBJ1-1; the match to TRBD1 covers 9 bases. After removal of 6 bases from V and 4 bases from J, the junction contained 6 bases not matched to a gene. CDR3 length: 14 residues. Germline CDR1 reads SGHVS; CDR2 reads FQNEAQ.

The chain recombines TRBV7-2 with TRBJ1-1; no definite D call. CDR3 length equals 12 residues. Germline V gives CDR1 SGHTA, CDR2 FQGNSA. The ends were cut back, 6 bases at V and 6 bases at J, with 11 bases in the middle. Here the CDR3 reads CASSFKEAEAFF. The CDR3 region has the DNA TGTGCCAGCAGTTTTAAGGAGGCTGAAGCTTTCTTT.

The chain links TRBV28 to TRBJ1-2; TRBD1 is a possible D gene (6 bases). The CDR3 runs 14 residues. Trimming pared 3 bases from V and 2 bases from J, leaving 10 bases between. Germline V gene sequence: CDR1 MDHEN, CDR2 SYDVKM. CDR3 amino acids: CASSFQGNNYGYTF. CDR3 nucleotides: TGTGCCAGCAGTTTTCAGGGGAACAACTATGGCTACACCTTC.

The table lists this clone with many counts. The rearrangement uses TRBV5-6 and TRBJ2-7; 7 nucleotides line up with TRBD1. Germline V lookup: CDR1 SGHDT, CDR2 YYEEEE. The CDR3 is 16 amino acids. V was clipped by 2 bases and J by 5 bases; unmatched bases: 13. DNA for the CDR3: TGTGCCAGCAGCTTTCTTCGAGACAGGGTTATCCACGAGCAGTACTTC. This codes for CASSFLRDRVIHEQYF.

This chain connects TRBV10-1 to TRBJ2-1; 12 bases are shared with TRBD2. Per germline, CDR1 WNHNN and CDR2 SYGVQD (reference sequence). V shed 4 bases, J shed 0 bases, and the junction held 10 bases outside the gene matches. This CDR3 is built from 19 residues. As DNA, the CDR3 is TGCGCCAGCAGTGGGCCGACTAGCGGGGGTCTCAGCTCCTACAATGAGCAGTTCTTC. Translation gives CASSGPTSGGLSSYNEQFF.

The CDR3 DNA sequence: TGTGCCAGCAGCGCCGCCAGTGAACTATATTTT. It encodes CASSAASELYF. The chain combines TRBV9 with TRBJ1-3; D remains ambiguous. Trimming stripped 3 bases from V and 14 bases from J, with 12 bases between. The germline V gene has CDR1 SGDLS and CDR2 YYNGEE. The length of the CDR3 is 11 residues.

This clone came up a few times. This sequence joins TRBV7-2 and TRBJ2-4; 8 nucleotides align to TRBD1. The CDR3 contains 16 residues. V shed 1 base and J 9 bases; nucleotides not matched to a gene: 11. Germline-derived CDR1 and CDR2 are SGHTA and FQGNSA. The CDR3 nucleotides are TGTGCCAGCAGCTTAGTTTCGACAGGGGTTGACGGCATTCAGTACTTC. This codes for CASSLVSTGVDGIQYF.